This TCR beta chain was documented in a study of spatial heterogeneity in lung cancer. From the 5' RACE reads, TCRdb called clonotypes with MiXCR, one entry per CDR3 protein. This table holds about 36,000 distinct CDR3 sequences, 6% to 9.5% found once. Time point indicated: blood at routine non-recurrence follow-up after resection. This clonotype was seen repeatedly, ten times or more. The ends were cut back, 1 base at V and 5 bases at J, with 12 bases in the middle. The V gene's germline CDR1 is SGHRS and CDR2 YFSETQ. The CDR3 is made up of 14 amino acids. The chain joins TRBV5-1 to TRBJ1-1; the D is unclear. This receptor was identified in a male donor with early-stage non-small cell lung cancer. Sample: PBMCs, taken at follow-up. CDR3: CASSLSRLDTEAFF. The CDR3 DNA reads as TGCGCCAGCAGCTTGTCTCGGCTTGATACTGAAGCTTTCTTT.